This T cell receptor (beta chain) was documented in a study of cytomegalovirus exposure and HLA in healthy donors. Study results and caveats: Cytomegalovirus-associated status was assigned to 164 TCR beta chains. Some V segments could not be told apart, so they were left out, TRBV6-2 and TRBV6-3 among them. For most TCR beta V segments, an earlier analysis put the productive rate at about 87% or about 30% of the time. One cluster of highly shared sequence variants probably arose as a sequencing artifact.

The PCR was carried out with 60 Vbeta primers and 13 Jbeta primers. Here immunoSEQ multiplex PCR was the method, and the copy in TCRdb shows in-frame clones only, minus some. The sample records roughly 130,000 clones, 84% being singletons. The CDR3 consists of 13 residues. V shed 3 bases and J shed 2 bases, with 5 bases lying between them. The germline V gene encodes CDR1 SGHDN and CDR2 FVKESK. A word on this clone: Its cognate antigen is unknown.

The TCR comes from a man aged 50 to 60 in good health and CMV-seronegative. Sequenced: PBMCs. The J gene is TRBJ1-5, the V gene TRBV14; D call uncertain. The CDR3 DNA follows: TGTGCCAGCAGCCAGGAGCGCAATCAGCCCCAGCATTTT. It codes for CASSQERNQPQHF.